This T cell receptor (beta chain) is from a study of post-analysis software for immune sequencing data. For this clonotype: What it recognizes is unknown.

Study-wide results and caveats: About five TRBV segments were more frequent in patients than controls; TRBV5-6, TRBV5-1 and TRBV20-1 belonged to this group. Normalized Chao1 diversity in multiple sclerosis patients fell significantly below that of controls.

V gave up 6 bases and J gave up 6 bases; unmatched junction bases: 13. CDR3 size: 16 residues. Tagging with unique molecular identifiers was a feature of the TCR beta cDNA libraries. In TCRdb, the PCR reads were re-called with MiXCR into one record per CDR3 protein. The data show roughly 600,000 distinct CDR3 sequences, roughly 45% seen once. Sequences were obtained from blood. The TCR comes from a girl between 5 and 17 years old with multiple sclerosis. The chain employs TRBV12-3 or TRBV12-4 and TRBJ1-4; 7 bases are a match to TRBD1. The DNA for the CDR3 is TGTGCCAGCAGCCCGAAATTGGGACAGCGCGATGAAAAACTGTTTTTT. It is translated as CASSPKLGQRDEKLFF.